Below, 28 T cell receptor beta chains from the same sample are listed, as sequenced in a study of blood T cell repertoires in COVID-19 (TCRdb year 2020). The protocol used for the library was the immunoSEQ multiplex PCR assay. This immuneACCESS table, as held by TCRdb, lists in-frame sequences with V and J called but not all clones. Of the missing ones, under half trace to an unresolved V gene in checked studies; the others have no known cause. This sample gives about 110,000 clones in total; approximately 92% of them show up just once. The ten top clones hold about 30% of the sample. Sequenced sample: peripheral blood. The receptors here all came from an elderly woman with acute or convalescent COVID-19.

For the CDR3, the DNA is TGTGCCAGCAGTTCAGCCGAGACAGGGCGGGAAGCTTTCTTT. Its protein is CASSSAETGREAFF. The chain joins TRBV6-2 or TRBV6-3 to TRBJ1-1; TRBD1 matches 7 bases. CDR1 MNHEY and CDR2 SVGEGT come from the germline V gene. The CDR3 is made up of 14 amino acids. J lost 8 bases, V lost 4 bases, and 10 bases had no gene match.

Concerning this clone: Other DNA sequences in the same sample also yield this CDR3. The rearrangement uses TRBV6-5 and TRBJ1-2, with D possibly TRBD1 on 5 matching bases. CDR1 is MNHEY, CDR2 SVGAGI, per germline. V lost 6 bases and J 2 bases, leaving 7 bases between the germline ends. CDR3 length: 12 residues. The CDR3 coding sequence is TGTGCCAGCAGAAGACAGAACTATGGCTACACCTTC. Translated: CASRRQNYGYTF.

The V call is TRBV5-1, the J call TRBJ2-5, with TRBD2 matching over 7 bases. The germline V gene has CDR1 SGHRS and CDR2 YFSETQ. This CDR3 comprises 15 residues. The V gene end was trimmed by 0 bases and the J gene end by 1 base; junction bases not matched to a gene: 3. CDR3 sequence (DNA): TGCGCCAGCAGCTTGGTAGCGGGTCCCCAAGAGACCCAGTACTTC. It translates to CASSLVAGPQETQYF.

The chain uses TRBV2 and TRBJ2-2; tentative D call: TRBD1 (6 bases). Trimming took 8 bases from V and 0 from J, leaving 10 bases between them. Germline CDR1 reads SNHLY; CDR2 reads FYNNEI. This CDR3 comprises 14 residues. CDR3 sequence reads: CASGRTANTGELFF. The CDR3 DNA is TGTGCCAGCGGAAGGACAGCGAACACCGGGGAGCTGTTTTTT.

V usage is TRBV15 and J usage is TRBJ1-1, with D maybe TRBD1 (6 bases). The CDR3 loop spans 15 amino acids. Trimming removed 5 bases from V and 4 bases from J, with 17 bases in between. Germline values: CDR1 LNHNV, CDR2 YYDKDF (reference sequence). CDR3 bases: TGTGCCACCAGCCTAAGGCAGGGGTATTTCACTGAAGCTTTCTTT. Encoded protein: CATSLRQGYFTEAFF.

This chain links TRBV5-1 with TRBJ1-1; D gene uncertain. The CDR3 has 14 residues. V lost 2 bases and J lost 2, with 10 bases in between. Germline V gene sequence: CDR1 SGHRS, CDR2 YFSETQ. The CDR3 DNA reads as TGCGCCAGCAGCTTAAGAGGGCCTAACACTGAAGCTTTCTTT. As protein: CASSLRGPNTEAFF.

Notes on this clone: This same CDR3 is encoded by further DNA sequences in the sample. The chain is built from TRBV12-3 or TRBV12-4 and TRBJ1-4; D call uncertain. The V end lost 2 bases, the J end lost 8 bases, and 6 bases lay between the germline ends. The CDR3 loop spans 12 amino acids. The CDR3 DNA reads TGTGCCAGCAGTTTAAGGAGGGAAAAACTGTTTTTT. Protein sequence: CASSLRREKLFF.

This clone was recorded only once. The identical CDR3 is also encoded by other nucleotide sequences in the sample. This chain links TRBV7-2 with TRBJ2-7; D is unclear. The CDR3 is 12 residues long. The germline V gene encodes CDR1 SGHTA and CDR2 FQGNSA. Trimming removed 3 bases at V and 1 base at J, with 4 bases between. The CDR3 nucleotides are TGTGCCAGCAGCTTTTCGTCCTACGAGCAGTACTTC. Protein: CASSFSSYEQYF.

A single count supports this clone. The CDR3 sequence is CASSQSTVTGSHYGYTF. Here the CDR3 DNA reads TGTGCCAGCAGCCAATCGACGGTGACAGGGTCCCACTATGGCTACACCTTC. This rearrangement joins TRBV16 to TRBJ1-2; TRBD1 matches 7 bases. V shed 0 bases, J shed 3 bases, and the junction held 10 bases outside the gene matches. The CDR3 is 17 amino acids. Germline CDR1 KGHSY, CDR2 FQNENV.

The J gene is TRBJ1-6, the V gene TRBV5-4; 9 bases fit TRBD1. CDR3 length: 17 amino acids. Germline V gene data show CDR1 as SGHNT and CDR2 as YYREEE (reference sequence). V dropped 0 bases and J dropped 6; count of bases not matched to a gene: 7. The CDR3 DNA reads as TGTGCCAGCAGCTTGGCCCCCGGGACAGGGTTTAATTCACCCCTCCACTTT. It encodes CASSLAPGTGFNSPLHF.

This sequence joins TRBV18 and TRBJ2-3; TRBD1 might be the D (5 bases). Between the trimmed V and J ends, which lost 0 bases and 0 bases, there was a span of 10 bases. CDR1 and CDR2 (germline): KGHSH, LQKENI. The CDR3 spans 16 residues. The CDR3 protein is CASSPPMTASTDTQYF. The CDR3 DNA is TGTGCCAGCTCACCACCTATGACAGCGAGCACAGATACGCAGTATTTT.

This rearrangement joins TRBV24-1 to TRBJ2-1; tentative D call: TRBD1 (6 bases). Germline values: CDR1 KGHDR, CDR2 SFDVKD. V was pared by 4 bases and J by 10 bases, with 13 bases between. This CDR3 has 13 residues. DNA for the CDR3: TGTGCCACCAGTGACCCCGGGACATTCGAGCAGTTCTTC. Translating it yields CATSDPGTFEQFF.

V gene TRBV18 combines with J gene TRBJ2-3, with D perhaps TRBD1 (5 bases). Looked up from germline, CDR1 is KGHSH and CDR2 is LQKENI. The CDR3 has 15 residues. V lost 3 bases and J 0 bases, leaving 10 bases between the germline ends. DNA for the CDR3: TGTGCCAGCTCACCCCCAGGGTTTAGCACAGATACGCAGTATTTT. Translated, it gives CASSPPGFSTDTQYF.

J is TRBJ1-1 and V is TRBV27; the D gene is possibly TRBD1 (6 bases). Trimming shortened V by 3 bases and J by 5 bases, and 10 bases separated the two germline ends. The CDR3 is 13 amino acids. Looked up from germline, CDR1 is MNHEY and CDR2 is SMNVEV (reference sequence). The CDR3 nucleotides read TGTGCCAGCAGTTTGACTCAGGGGACTGAAGCTTTCTTT. Translating it yields CASSLTQGTEAFF.

This chain connects TRBV6-2 or TRBV6-3 to TRBJ1-2, with D tentatively TRBD1 (5 bases). The CDR3 contains 14 residues. The germline V gene encodes CDR1 MNHEY and CDR2 SVGEGT. Trimming cost V 6 bases and J 8 bases, with 19 bases left between them. CDR3: CASSNPTEWWGYTF. The CDR3 nucleotides are TGTGCCAGCAGCAACCCGACAGAGTGGTGGGGCTACACCTTC.

This clone was recorded once. The chain couples TRBV30 to TRBJ1-1; TRBD1 aligns across 9 bases. V trimming: 3 bases; J trimming: 2 bases; junction bases outside the gene matches: 1. There are 13 residues in the CDR3. CDR1 is GTSNPN and CDR2 is SVGIG in the germline V gene (reference sequence). The CDR3 bases are TGTGCCTGGAGGGGACAGGGAAACACTGAAGCTTTCTTT. As protein: CAWRGQGNTEAFF. Looking up the rest from reference TRBV30 and TRBJ1-1 gives the full variable domain: SQTIHQWPATLVQPVGSPLSLECTVEGTSNPNLYWYRQAAGRGLQLLFYSVGIGQISSEVPQNLSASRPQDRQFILSSKKLLLSDSGFYLCAWRGQGNTEAFFGQGTRLTVV.

V gene TRBV19 combines with J gene TRBJ1-5, with D uncertain. This CDR3 spans 13 amino acids. The germline V gene has CDR1 LNHDA and CDR2 SQIVND (reference sequence). Trimming took off 7 bases at V and 1 base at J, with 8 bases between the two ends. The CDR3 coding sequence is TGTGCCAGTAATCCAGTCAGCAATCAGCCCCAGCATTTT. Translation: CASNPVSNQPQHF.

The chain uses TRBV5-4 and TRBJ1-2; no reliable D call. The germline CDR1 and CDR2 sequences are SGHNT and YYREEE (reference sequence). CDR3 length: 12 residues. The V end was cut by 4 bases, the J end by 4 bases, with 8 bases between. CDR3 in amino acids: CASSSSGYGYTF. CDR3 bases: TGTGCCAGCAGCAGTTCCGGCTATGGCTACACCTTC.

This sequence joins TRBV4-1 and TRBJ1-2; 9 bases are a match to TRBD1. The CDR3 spans 16 residues. With V trimmed by 0 bases and J by 4 bases, 6 bases remained unmatched. Per germline, CDR1 MGHRA and CDR2 YSYEKL. In DNA form, the CDR3 reads TGCGCCAGCAGCCAAGATCCGGGACAGGGCGGCTATGGCTACACCTTC. The encoded protein is CASSQDPGQGGYGYTF.

The genes are TRBV11-3 and TRBJ2-1; a weak D match, TRBD1 (6 bases). Trimming pared 3 bases from V and 7 bases from J, leaving 10 bases between. CDR1 is SGHNT, CDR2 YENEEA, per germline. This CDR3 region has 13 residues. The CDR3 loop is CASSLGARNEQFF. The CDR3 DNA reads as TGTGCCAGCAGCTTGGGGGCACGGAATGAGCAGTTCTTC.

This sequence joins TRBV5-4 and TRBJ2-7, with a tentative D call TRBD2 (7 bases). In germline, CDR1 is SGHNT, CDR2 YYREEE (reference sequence). V was trimmed by 4 bases and J by 0 bases, leaving 14 bases between them. CDR3 length equals 15 residues. CDR3: CASSPGGQASYEQYF. The CDR3 nucleotides read TGTGCCAGCAGCCCCGGGGGGCAGGCCTCCTACGAGCAGTACTTC.

The chain recombines TRBV11-2 with TRBJ1-2, with 9 nucleotides matching TRBD1. Germline V CDR1 and CDR2: SGHAT, FQNNGV. Trimming removed 5 bases from V and 6 bases from J; junction bases left unmatched: 10. The CDR3 has 15 amino acids. This CDR3 is CASSHYRGRDDGYTF. DNA for the CDR3: TGTGCCAGCAGCCACTACAGGGGGCGCGACGATGGCTACACCTTC.

The genes are TRBV4-3 and TRBJ2-1; TRBD1 might be the D (6 bases). Germline V CDR1 and CDR2: LGHNA, YSLEER. Trimming took off 0 bases at V and 2 bases at J, with 8 bases between the two ends. The CDR3 runs 15 residues. CDR3: CASSQDRGAYNEQFF. DNA of the CDR3: TGCGCCAGCAGCCAAGACAGGGGCGCCTACAATGAGCAGTTCTTC.

This clone was detected once. The rearrangement uses TRBV11-2 and TRBJ2-1; D ambiguous. The CDR3 contains 13 residues. Between the trimmed V and J ends, which lost 3 bases and 4 bases, there was a span of 7 bases. Germline V gene sequence: CDR1 SGHAT, CDR2 FQNNGV. This chain's CDR3 is CASSFVDYNEQFF. CDR3 sequence (DNA): TGTGCCAGCAGCTTCGTAGATTACAATGAGCAGTTCTTC. The full variable domain, its missing parts supplied by reference TRBV11-2 and TRBJ2-1, is EAGVAQSPRYKIIEKRQSVAFWCNPISGHATLYWYQQILGQGPKLLIQFQNNGVVDDSQLPKDRFSAERLKGVDSTLKIQPAKLEDSAVYLCASSFVDYNEQFFGPGTRLTVL.

The V call is TRBV15, the J call TRBJ2-4; D perhaps matches TRBD1 (5 bases). The CDR3 spans 15 residues. Trimming left V 1 base short and J 2 bases short, with 9 bases between. Germline V gives CDR1 LNHNV, CDR2 YYDKDF (reference sequence). The CDR3 region has the DNA TGTGCCACCAGCAGAGGTACAGGATCCAAAAACATTCAGTACTTC. As protein: CATSRGTGSKNIQYF.

The chain is built from TRBV18 and TRBJ2-1; 8 positions agree with TRBD1. Germline CDR1 is KGHSH and CDR2 is LQKENI. Germline trimming cut 3 bases from V and 3 bases from J; bases unmatched to any gene: 7. This CDR3 region has 16 residues. CDR3 sequence (DNA): TGTGCCAGCTCACCCAATGAGGGACAGGACTACAATGAGCAGTTCTTC. It encodes CASSPNEGQDYNEQFF.

The V call is TRBV2, the J call TRBJ1-1; 7 bases map to TRBD1. With V trimmed by 5 bases and J by 5 bases, 5 bases remained unmatched. There are 13 residues in the CDR3. The germline V gene has CDR1 SNHLY and CDR2 FYNNEI. The CDR3 region has the DNA TGTGCCAGCAGTCGAGGACAGGATACTGAAGCTTTCTTT. It yields the protein CASSRGQDTEAFF.

The V and J genes are TRBV5-8 and TRBJ2-1; the D gene is possibly TRBD2 (5 bases). CDR1 and CDR2 from the germline V gene are SGHTS and YDEGEE. CDR3 size: 13 residues. Deletions cut 2 bases from V and 7 bases from J, with 10 bases between. CDR3 residues: CASSLGRGNEQFF. The DNA for the CDR3 is TGTGCCAGCAGCTTAGGCCGCGGGAATGAGCAGTTCTTC.